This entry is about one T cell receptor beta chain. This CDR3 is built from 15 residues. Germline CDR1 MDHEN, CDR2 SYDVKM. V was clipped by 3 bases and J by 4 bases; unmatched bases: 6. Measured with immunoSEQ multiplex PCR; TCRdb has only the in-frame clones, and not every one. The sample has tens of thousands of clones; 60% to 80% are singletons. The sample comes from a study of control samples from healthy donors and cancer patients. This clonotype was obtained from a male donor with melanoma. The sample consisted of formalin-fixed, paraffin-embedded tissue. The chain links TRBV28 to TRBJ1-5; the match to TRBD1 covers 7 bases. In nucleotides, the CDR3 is TGTGCCAGCAGTTTGGGTGGGACAGAAAATCAGCCCCAGCATTTT. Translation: CASSLGGTENQPQHF.